The 27 T cell receptor beta chains in this list originate from one sample, sequenced in a study of T cells in Graves' hyperthyroidism and ophthalmopathy. Researchers amplified the TCR beta CDR3 regions from RNA transcripts. HTBI primers drove first-round RT-PCR of the TCR CDR3. TCRdb called the multiplex PCR reads again in MiXCR, with one record for every CDR3 protein. The repertoire holds hundreds of thousands of distinct CDR3 sequences, 11% to 15% seen once, with roughly 10% in the top ten. The sequenced sample consisted of blood. The receptors were gathered from a young woman with Graves' hyperthyroidism.

This clonotype came up a few times. The chain links TRBV18 to TRBJ1-1; D gene unclear. Between the trimmed V and J ends, which lost 1 base and 3 bases, there was a span of 9 bases. CDR1 and CDR2 from the germline V gene are KGHSH and LQKENI. CDR3 length: 14 amino acids. This CDR3 reads CASSPLQEHTEAFF. The CDR3, as DNA: TGTGCCAGCTCACCACTGCAGGAGCACACTGAAGCTTTCTTT.

This chain joins TRBV6-1 and TRBJ1-6, with 7 bases aligning to TRBD1. In germline, CDR1 is MNHNS, CDR2 SASEGT. The J segment lost 9 bases and the V segment lost 5 bases, leaving 16 bases of the junction unmatched. The CDR3 consists of 17 residues. The CDR3 loop is CASSPPGSTGVGSPLHF. The CDR3 bases are TGTGCCAGCAGTCCACCGGGCTCAACAGGGGTCGGTTCACCCCTCCACTTT.

This clonotype was detected ten times or more. The CDR3 protein is CASSRDVYVNEQFF. CDR3 nucleotide sequence: TGTGCCAGCAGCCGTGACGTCTACGTCAATGAGCAGTTCTTC. V is TRBV2 and J is TRBJ2-1; D gene uncertain. The CDR3 spans 14 residues. Between the trimmed V and J ends, which lost 6 bases and 6 bases, there was a span of 15 bases. Germline assignment: CDR1 SNHLY and CDR2 FYNNEI.

The chain uses TRBV4-2 and TRBJ2-1, with 9 bases fitting TRBD1. Per the germline V gene, CDR1 is LGHNA and CDR2 is YNFKEQ. V lost 3 bases to trimming and J lost 8 bases; unmatched junction nucleotides: 14. This CDR3 contains 17 residues. CDR3 nucleotides: TGTGCCAGCAGCCAGGGGCTCCCGGGACAGGGCGGGCATGAGCAGTTCTTC. Its translation is CASSQGLPGQGGHEQFF.

This clonotype was seen ten or more times. V is TRBV30 and J is TRBJ2-5; TRBD2 matches at 7 bases. This CDR3 region has 13 residues. Trimming at V came to 3 bases and at J to 1 base, leaving 2 bases not matched to a gene. Looked up from germline, CDR1 is GTSNPN and CDR2 is SVGIG (reference sequence). In DNA, the CDR3 is TGTGCCTGGAGAGTAGCGGGCCAAGAGACCCAGTACTTC. It translates to CAWRVAGQETQYF.

This clonotype occurred many times. The chain joins TRBV6-6 to TRBJ1-2; possibly TRBD1 for D (6 bases). The CDR3 sequence is 17 residues long. Trimming left V 0 bases short and J 8 bases short, with 22 bases between. Germline V gene data show CDR1 as MNHNY and CDR2 as SVGAGI (reference sequence). The CDR3 reads CASSYSTGAHGQWGYTF. CDR3 nucleotide sequence: TGTGCCAGCAGTTACTCGACGGGTGCGCACGGACAGTGGGGCTACACCTTC.

The chain has TRBV2 and TRBJ2-3, with 10 bases lining up with TRBD2. The CDR3 sequence is 14 residues long. The J segment lost 2 bases and the V segment lost 7 bases, leaving 3 bases of the junction unmatched. The V gene's germline CDR1 is SNHLY and CDR2 FYNNEI. CDR3 DNA sequence: TGTGCCAGCAAGCTAGCGGGAGTCACAGATACGCAGTATTTT. Its translation: CASKLAGVTDTQYF.

The CDR3 DNA sequence: TGTGCCAGCAGCTTAGTGGCTAGCGGGAGGGCCACTTCCTACGAGCAGTTCTTC. Translating gives CASSLVASGRATSYEQFF. The V call is TRBV7-8, the J call TRBJ2-7; the match to TRBD2 covers 12 bases. Matching the DNA end better, TRBJ2-1 makes the J call doubtful. This CDR3 is 18 amino acids long. Germline values: CDR1 SGHVS, CDR2 FQNEAQ.

This chain connects TRBV15 to TRBJ2-1; perhaps TRBD2 as D (6 bases). The ends were cut back, 0 bases at V and 3 bases at J, with 15 bases in the middle. CDR1 LNHNV and CDR2 YYDKDF come from the germline V gene (reference sequence). The CDR3 has 17 residues. This CDR3 is CATSRDRESTLYNEQFF. For the CDR3, the DNA is TGTGCCACCAGCAGAGATCGGGAGTCAACCCTCTACAATGAGCAGTTCTTC.

This clonotype was seen repeatedly, ten times or more. The V and J genes are TRBV30 and TRBJ2-1, with D unresolved. This CDR3 is built from 12 residues. The germline V gene encodes CDR1 GTSNPN and CDR2 SVGIG (reference sequence). V was trimmed by 3 bases and J by 6 bases, leaving 9 bases between them. The CDR3 reads CAWSPYRNEQFF. The CDR3 DNA reads as TGTGCCTGGAGCCCCTATCGCAATGAGCAGTTCTTC.

This clonotype was seen many times. V gene TRBV29-1 combines with J gene TRBJ1-2; tentatively, D is TRBD1 (6 bases). V lost 7 bases to trimming and J lost 3 bases, with 12 bases between them. Germline V CDR1 and CDR2: SQVTM, ANQGSEA. This CDR3 contains 12 residues. CDR3 in amino acids: CSGGTSYYGYTF. DNA of the CDR3: TGCAGCGGCGGGACAAGCTACTATGGCTACACCTTC.

In this sample, this clonotype turned up a few times. The chain employs TRBV12-5 and TRBJ2-1; 9 positions agree with TRBD1. This CDR3 has 20 residues. With 6 bases clipped from V and 0 bases from J, the junction kept 18 bases outside the gene matches. The germline CDR1 and CDR2 sequences are LGHNT and FRNRAP. In nucleotides, the CDR3 is TGTGCTAGTGGCCGGTCCCCTCCCTTATCGGGACAGGGCTCCTACAATGAGCAGTTCTTC. As protein: CASGRSPPLSGQGSYNEQFF.

This clonotype was detected many times. This chain uses TRBV7-2 with TRBJ1-1, with a tentative D call TRBD1 (5 bases). The germline CDR1 and CDR2 sequences are SGHTA and FQGNSA. The CDR3 is 14 residues long. Between the trimmed V and J ends, which lost 5 bases and 0 bases, there was a span of 10 bases. The CDR3 DNA sequence: TGTGCCAGCAGCCCGACAGCTATGAACACTGAAGCTTTCTTT. It encodes CASSPTAMNTEAFF.

This clonotype occurred many times. The chain employs TRBV6-1 and TRBJ1-2; 10 nucleotides agree with TRBD1. The CDR3 consists of 18 residues. Per germline, CDR1 MNHNS and CDR2 SASEGT. V dropped 10 bases and J dropped 6; count of bases not matched to a gene: 23. DNA for the CDR3: TGTGCCACCAGACACCCAGGACAGGGGGTGTCTGGGGGAGATGGCTACACCTTC. Amino acid sequence: CATRHPGQGVSGGDGYTF.

The genes are TRBV6-2 or TRBV6-3 and TRBJ2-2; D unresolved. The CDR3 sequence is 14 residues long. Trimming shortened V by 0 bases and J by 6 bases, and 8 bases separated the two germline ends. Per the germline V gene, CDR1 is MNHEY and CDR2 is SVGEGT. CDR3 sequence: CASSYSVSPGELFF. The CDR3 bases are TGTGCCAGCAGTTACTCCGTATCACCCGGGGAGCTGTTTTTT.

There are many counts of this clonotype. V and J are TRBV4-1 and TRBJ2-7; D not resolved. Germline V gene lookup returns CDR1 MGHRA and CDR2 YSYEKL. The CDR3 consists of 13 residues. V was pared by 1 base and J by 6 bases, with 10 bases between. The CDR3 loop reads CASSQGYSSEQYF. The CDR3 nucleotides are TGCGCCAGCAGCCAAGGTTACTCATCCGAGCAGTACTTC.

The chain links TRBV5-1 to TRBJ1-4, with D perhaps TRBD1 (5 bases). Trimming took off 4 bases at V and 4 bases at J, with 14 bases between the two ends. Germline V CDR1 and CDR2: SGHRS, YFSETQ. The CDR3 covers 15 residues. As DNA, the CDR3 is TGCGCCAGCAGCGGGAAGATTGACAGTAATGAAAAACTGTTTTTT. Its protein is CASSGKIDSNEKLFF.

This clonotype was detected ten times or more. The chain links TRBV20-1 to TRBJ2-7, with D possibly being TRBD2 (6 bases). The CDR3 has 11 residues. Germline V gene lookup returns CDR1 DFQATT and CDR2 SNEGSKA (reference sequence). Trimming left V 6 bases short and J 9 bases short, with 15 bases between. The CDR3, as DNA: TGCAGTGCACCGTTGGGGGGATCGCAGTACTTC. Protein product: CSAPLGGSQYF.

The chain carries TRBV20-1 and TRBJ2-7, with a possible D match to TRBD2 (5 bases). Germline CDR1 and CDR2: DFQATT and SNEGSKA (reference sequence). CDR3 size: 16 residues. V shed 6 bases and J shed 0 bases, with 21 bases lying between them. The CDR3, as DNA: TGCAGTGCGACCTCGTTAGCGAGGGCAAACTCCTACGAGCAGTACTTC. Translated: CSATSLARANSYEQYF.

The rearrangement links TRBV4-3 to TRBJ2-5; D remains ambiguous. The V and J ends lost 0 bases and 5 bases respectively, with 10 bases between them. The germline CDR1 and CDR2 sequences are LGHNA and YSLEER. The CDR3 length is 14 residues. The CDR3 DNA reads TGCGCCAGCAGCCAAGACACCGCGAGGGAGACCCAGTACTTC. As protein: CASSQDTARETQYF.

This clonotype was recorded many times. This chain uses TRBV20-1 with TRBJ2-2; 8 bases map to TRBD1. From germline, CDR1 is DFQATT and CDR2 SNEGSKA (reference sequence). V was pared by 3 bases and J by 6 bases, with 9 bases of the junction left unmatched. The CDR3 has 15 residues. The CDR3 nucleotides read TGCAGTGCTAGGGGACAGGCCCTCGAATCCGGGGAGCTGTTTTTT. Its protein product is CSARGQALESGELFF.

This clonotype was picked up a small number of times. This sequence joins TRBV7-9 and TRBJ2-1; D is ambiguous. Germline assignment: CDR1 SEHNR and CDR2 FQNEAQ (reference sequence). V was clipped by 6 bases and J by 6 bases, with 21 bases between them. The CDR3 extends over 16 amino acids. CDR3 loop: CASRPRVGLGINEQFF. The CDR3 DNA reads as TGTGCCAGCAGGCCACGGGTGGGCCTCGGCATCAATGAGCAGTTCTTC.

The gene calls are TRBV7-2 and TRBJ1-6; TRBD1 aligns across 11 bases. This CDR3 comprises 18 residues. The germline V gene encodes CDR1 SGHTA and CDR2 FQGNSA. V lost 5 bases and J lost 2; bases outside the gene matches: 8. The CDR3 bases are TGTGCCAGCAGCCCCGGGGGGGGACAGGGGGCCTATAATTCACCCCTCCACTTT. Residues: CASSPGGGQGAYNSPLHF. Full variable domain (missing parts from reference TRBV7-2 and TRBJ1-6): GAGVSQSPSNKVTEKGKDVELRCDPISGHTALYWYRQSLGQGLEFLIYFQGNSAPDKSGLPSDRFSAERTGGSVSTLTIQRTQQEDSAVYLCASSPGGGQGAYNSPLHFGNGTRLTVT.

There are a few counts of this clonotype. The V call is TRBV19, the J call TRBJ2-1; D is undetermined. This CDR3 is 15 amino acids long. Germline lookup yields CDR1 LNHDA and CDR2 SQIVND (reference sequence). V was cut by 7 bases and J by 0 bases, with 13 bases left in between. In DNA, the CDR3 is TGTGCCAGTACCCCTGACGGAAGCTCCTACAATGAGCAGTTCTTC. It codes for CASTPDGSSYNEQFF.

This clonotype was observed at least ten times. This chain uses TRBV3-1 with TRBJ2-7; 8 nucleotides line up with TRBD1. CDR3 length: 14 amino acids. J was trimmed by 5 bases and V by 2 bases; bases with no gene match: 5. Germline CDR1 is LGHDT and CDR2 is YNNKEL (reference sequence). DNA of the CDR3: TGTGCCAGCAGCCAAAGGACAGGGCCCAACGAGCAGTACTTC. Residues: CASSQRTGPNEQYF.

In the case of this clonotype: A much bigger clone sits one base away, suggesting this may be a read error. The DNA for the CDR3 is TGTGCCAGCAGTCCCCCACCCTTGACCGGGCAGTTCTTC. Its protein product is CASSPPPLTGQFF. The chain uses TRBV28 and TRBJ2-1; no reliable D call. Germline CDR1 MDHEN, CDR2 SYDVKM. This CDR3 is 13 amino acids long. V lost 5 bases and J lost 12, with 17 bases in between.

Many counts were recorded for this clonotype. The chain carries TRBV6-6 and TRBJ1-1; D gene unclear. Trimming cost V 0 bases and J 2 bases, with 10 bases left between them. CDR3 length: 15 residues. From germline, CDR1 is MNHNY and CDR2 SVGAGI (reference sequence). CDR3 region: CASSYSIVINTEAFF. For the CDR3, the DNA is TGTGCCAGCAGTTACTCGATCGTAATAAACACTGAAGCTTTCTTT.